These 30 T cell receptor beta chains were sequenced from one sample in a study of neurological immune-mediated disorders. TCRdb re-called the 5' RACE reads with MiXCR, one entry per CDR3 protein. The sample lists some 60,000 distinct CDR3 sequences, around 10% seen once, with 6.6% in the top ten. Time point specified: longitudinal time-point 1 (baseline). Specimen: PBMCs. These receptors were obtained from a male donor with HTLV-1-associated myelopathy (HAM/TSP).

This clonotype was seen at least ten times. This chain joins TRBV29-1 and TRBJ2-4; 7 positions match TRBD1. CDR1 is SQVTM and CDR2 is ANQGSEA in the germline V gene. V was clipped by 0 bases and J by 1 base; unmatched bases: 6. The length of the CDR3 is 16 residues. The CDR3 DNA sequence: TGCAGCGTTGAAGATCAGAGGGGGCGGGCCAAAAACATTCAGTACTTC. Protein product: CSVEDQRGRAKNIQYF.

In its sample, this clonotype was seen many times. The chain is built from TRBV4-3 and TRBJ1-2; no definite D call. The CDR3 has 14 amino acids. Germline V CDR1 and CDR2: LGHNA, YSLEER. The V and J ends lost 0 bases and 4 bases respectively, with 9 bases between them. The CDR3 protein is CASSQDPGSYGYTF. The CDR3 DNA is TGCGCCAGCAGCCAAGATCCGGGAAGCTATGGCTACACCTTC.

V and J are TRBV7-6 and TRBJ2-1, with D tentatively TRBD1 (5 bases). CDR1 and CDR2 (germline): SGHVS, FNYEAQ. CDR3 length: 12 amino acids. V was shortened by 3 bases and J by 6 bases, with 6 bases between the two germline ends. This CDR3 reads CASSFDSNEQFF. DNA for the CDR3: TGTGCCAGCAGCTTCGACAGCAATGAGCAGTTCTTC.

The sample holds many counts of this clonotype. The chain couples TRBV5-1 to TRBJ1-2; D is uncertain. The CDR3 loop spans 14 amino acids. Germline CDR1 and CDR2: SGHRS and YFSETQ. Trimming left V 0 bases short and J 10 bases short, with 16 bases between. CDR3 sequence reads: CASSLVGPSADYTF. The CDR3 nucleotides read TGCGCCAGCAGCTTGGTAGGCCCTTCCGCGGACTACACCTTC.

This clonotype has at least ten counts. The CDR3: CSAPGGGLLQHF. DNA of the CDR3: TGCAGTGCTCCCGGGGGGGGGCTGCTCCAGCATTTT. The rearrangement links TRBV20-1 to TRBJ1-5; perhaps TRBD1 as D (6 bases). Germline CDR1 is DFQATT and CDR2 is SNEGSKA (reference sequence). The germline V and J ends were trimmed by 5 bases and 12 bases, with 17 bases remaining between them. The CDR3 is 12 amino acids.

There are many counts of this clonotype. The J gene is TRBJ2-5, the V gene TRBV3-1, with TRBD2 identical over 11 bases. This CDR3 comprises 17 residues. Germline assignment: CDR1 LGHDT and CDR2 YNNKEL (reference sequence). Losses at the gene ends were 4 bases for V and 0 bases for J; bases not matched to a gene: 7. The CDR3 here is CASSLLGTSGYQETQYF. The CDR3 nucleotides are TGTGCCAGCAGCCTACTTGGGACTAGCGGATACCAAGAGACCCAGTACTTC.

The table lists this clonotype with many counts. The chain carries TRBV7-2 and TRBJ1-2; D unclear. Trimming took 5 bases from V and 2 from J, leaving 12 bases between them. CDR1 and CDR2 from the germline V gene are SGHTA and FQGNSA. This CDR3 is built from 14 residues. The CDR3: CASSQWGSNYGYTF. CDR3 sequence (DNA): TGTGCCAGCAGCCAATGGGGATCCAACTATGGCTACACCTTC.

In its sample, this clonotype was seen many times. The chain's CDR3 is CASTRLAGYNEQFF. CDR3 bases: TGTGCCAGCACCCGACTAGCGGGGTACAATGAGCAGTTCTTC. The chain links TRBV28 to TRBJ2-1, with 11 bases matching TRBD2. From germline, CDR1 is MDHEN and CDR2 SYDVKM. Trimming took 7 bases from V and 4 from J; bases not matched to a gene: 3. The CDR3 runs to 14 residues.

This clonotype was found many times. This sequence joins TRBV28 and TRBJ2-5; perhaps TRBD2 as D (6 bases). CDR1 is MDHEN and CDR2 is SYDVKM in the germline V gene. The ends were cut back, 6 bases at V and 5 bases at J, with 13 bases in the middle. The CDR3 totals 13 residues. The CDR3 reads CASSLLALETQYF. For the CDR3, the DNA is TGTGCCAGCAGCCTACTAGCACTGGAGACCCAGTACTTC.

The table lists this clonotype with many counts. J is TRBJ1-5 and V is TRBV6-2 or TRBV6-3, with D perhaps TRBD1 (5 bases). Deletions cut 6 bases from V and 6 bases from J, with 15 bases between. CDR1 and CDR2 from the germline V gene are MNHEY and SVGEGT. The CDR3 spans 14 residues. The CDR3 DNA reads TGTGCCAGCAGCTCGCGGGGCGCCTCTCAGCCCCAGCATTTT. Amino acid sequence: CASSSRGASQPQHF.

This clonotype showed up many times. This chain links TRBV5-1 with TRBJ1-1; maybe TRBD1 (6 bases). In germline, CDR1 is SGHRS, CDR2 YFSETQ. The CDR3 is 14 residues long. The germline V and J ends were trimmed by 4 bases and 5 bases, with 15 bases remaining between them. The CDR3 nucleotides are TGCGCCAGCAGCGCGGGGGGCCATTGGACTGAAGCTTTCTTT. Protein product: CASSAGGHWTEAFF.

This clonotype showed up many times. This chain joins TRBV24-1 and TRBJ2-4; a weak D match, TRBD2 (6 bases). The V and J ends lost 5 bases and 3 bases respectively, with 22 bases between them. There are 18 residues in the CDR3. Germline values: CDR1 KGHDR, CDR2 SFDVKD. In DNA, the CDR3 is TGTGCCACCAGTGCCGCGGGGCAAGGCGGAAGAGTCAAAAACATTCAGTACTTC. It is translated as CATSAAGQGGRVKNIQYF.

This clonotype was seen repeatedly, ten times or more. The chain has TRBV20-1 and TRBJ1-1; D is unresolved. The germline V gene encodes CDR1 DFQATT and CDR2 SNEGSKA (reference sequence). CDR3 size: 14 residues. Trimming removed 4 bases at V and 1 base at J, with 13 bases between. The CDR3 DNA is TGCAGTGCTACCTACGCGACGGGGAACACTGAAGCTTTCTTT. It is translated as CSATYATGNTEAFF.

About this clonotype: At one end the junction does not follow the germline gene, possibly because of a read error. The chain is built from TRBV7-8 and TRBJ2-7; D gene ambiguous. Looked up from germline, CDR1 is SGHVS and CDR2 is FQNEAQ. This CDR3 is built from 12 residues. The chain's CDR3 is CASSLGLYDQYF. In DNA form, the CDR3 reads TGTGCCAGCAGCTTAGGACTCTACGATCAGTACTTC.

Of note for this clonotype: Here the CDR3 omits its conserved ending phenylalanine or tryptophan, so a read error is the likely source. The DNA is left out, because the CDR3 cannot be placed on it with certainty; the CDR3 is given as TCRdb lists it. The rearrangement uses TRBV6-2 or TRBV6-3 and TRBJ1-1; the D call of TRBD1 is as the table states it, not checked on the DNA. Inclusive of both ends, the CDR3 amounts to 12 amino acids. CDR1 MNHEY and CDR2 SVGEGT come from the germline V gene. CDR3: CASTPGYTEAIL.

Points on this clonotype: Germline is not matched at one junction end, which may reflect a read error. Here the CDR3 DNA reads TGCAGTGCTAGAGATTTATTGAGGGGAGGTCCTGAAGCTTCCTTT. It specifies CSARDLLRGGPEASF. This chain connects TRBV20-1 to TRBJ1-1, with a tentative D call TRBD1 (5 bases). This CDR3 spans 15 amino acids. From germline, CDR1 is DFQATT and CDR2 SNEGSKA (reference sequence).

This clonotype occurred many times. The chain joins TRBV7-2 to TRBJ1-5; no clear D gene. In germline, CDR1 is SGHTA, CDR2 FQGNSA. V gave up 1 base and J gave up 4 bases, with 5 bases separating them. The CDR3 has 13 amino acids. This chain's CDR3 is CASSLGQNQPQHF. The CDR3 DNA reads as TGTGCCAGCAGCTTAGGACAAAATCAGCCCCAGCATTTT.

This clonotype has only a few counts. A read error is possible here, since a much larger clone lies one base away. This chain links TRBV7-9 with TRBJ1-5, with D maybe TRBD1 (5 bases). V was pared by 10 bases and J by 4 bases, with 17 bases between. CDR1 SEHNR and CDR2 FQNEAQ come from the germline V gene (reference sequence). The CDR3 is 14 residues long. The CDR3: CANSPGPGNQPQHF. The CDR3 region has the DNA TGTGCCAACTCCCCGGGGCCTGGAAATCAGCCCCAGCATTTT.

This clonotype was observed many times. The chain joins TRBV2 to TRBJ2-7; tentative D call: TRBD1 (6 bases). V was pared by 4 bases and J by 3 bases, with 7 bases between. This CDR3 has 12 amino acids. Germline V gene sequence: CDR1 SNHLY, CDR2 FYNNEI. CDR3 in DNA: TGTGCCAGCAGTGCCAGGGGCTACGAGCAGTACTTC. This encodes CASSARGYEQYF.

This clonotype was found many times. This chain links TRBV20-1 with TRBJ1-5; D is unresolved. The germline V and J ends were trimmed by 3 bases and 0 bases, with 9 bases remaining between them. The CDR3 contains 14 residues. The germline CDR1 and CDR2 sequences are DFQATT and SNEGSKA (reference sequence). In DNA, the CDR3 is TGCAGTGCTAGGGATCACTATAGCAATCAGCCCCAGCATTTT. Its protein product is CSARDHYSNQPQHF.

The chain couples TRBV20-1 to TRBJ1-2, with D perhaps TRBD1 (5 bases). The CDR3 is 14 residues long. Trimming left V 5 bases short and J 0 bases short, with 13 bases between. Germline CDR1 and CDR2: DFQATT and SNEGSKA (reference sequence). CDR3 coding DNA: TGCAGTGCTTATGTGGGGCTTACTAACTATGGCTACACCTTC. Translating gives CSAYVGLTNYGYTF.

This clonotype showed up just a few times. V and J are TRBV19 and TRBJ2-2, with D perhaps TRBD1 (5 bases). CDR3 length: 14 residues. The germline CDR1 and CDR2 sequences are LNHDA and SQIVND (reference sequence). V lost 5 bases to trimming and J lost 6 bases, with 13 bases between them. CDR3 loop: CASSGRAAPGELFF. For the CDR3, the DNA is TGTGCCAGTAGTGGCAGGGCAGCGCCCGGGGAGCTGTTTTTT.

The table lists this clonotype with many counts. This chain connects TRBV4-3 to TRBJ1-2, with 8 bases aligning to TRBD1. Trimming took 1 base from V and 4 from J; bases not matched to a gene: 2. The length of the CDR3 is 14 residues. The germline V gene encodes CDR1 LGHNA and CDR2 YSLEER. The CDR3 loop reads CASSQGQGSYGYTF. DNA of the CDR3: TGCGCCAGCAGCCAAGGACAGGGGAGCTATGGCTACACCTTC.

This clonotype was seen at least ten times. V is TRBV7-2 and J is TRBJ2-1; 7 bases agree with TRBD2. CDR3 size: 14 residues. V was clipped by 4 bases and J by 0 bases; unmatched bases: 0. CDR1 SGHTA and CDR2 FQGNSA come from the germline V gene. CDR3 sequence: CASSWEGSYNEQFF. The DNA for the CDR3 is TGTGCCAGCAGCTGGGAGGGCTCCTACAATGAGCAGTTCTTC.

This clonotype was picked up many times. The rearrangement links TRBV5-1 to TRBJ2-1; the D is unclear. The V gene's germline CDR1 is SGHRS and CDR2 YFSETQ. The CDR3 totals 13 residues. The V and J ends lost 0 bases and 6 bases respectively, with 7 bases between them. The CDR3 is CASSLVGLNEQFF. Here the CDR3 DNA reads TGCGCCAGCAGCTTGGTTGGGCTCAATGAGCAGTTCTTC.

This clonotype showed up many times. The CDR3 protein is CASSQGTERDEQFF. The CDR3 DNA reads TGTGCCAGCAGCCAGGGGACGGAAAGGGATGAGCAGTTCTTC. The gene calls are TRBV7-8 and TRBJ2-1, with D maybe TRBD1 (6 bases). The CDR3 length is 14 residues. CDR1 SGHVS and CDR2 FQNEAQ come from the germline V gene. Between the trimmed V and J ends, which lost 5 bases and 8 bases, there was a span of 16 bases.

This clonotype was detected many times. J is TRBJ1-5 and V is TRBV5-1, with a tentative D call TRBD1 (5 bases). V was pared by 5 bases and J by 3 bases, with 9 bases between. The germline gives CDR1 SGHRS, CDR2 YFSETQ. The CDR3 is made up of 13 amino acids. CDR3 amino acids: CASRGGVNQPQHF. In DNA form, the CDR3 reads TGCGCCAGCAGGGGGGGGGTCAATCAGCCCCAGCATTTT.

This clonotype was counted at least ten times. The CDR3 sequence is CASSTEDTDTQYF. The CDR3 DNA is TGCGCCAGCAGTACAGAAGACACAGATACGCAGTATTTT. The chain uses TRBV5-1 and TRBJ2-3, with D uncertain. V was clipped by 5 bases and J by 2 bases, with 9 bases between them. The CDR3 contains 13 residues. CDR1 is SGHRS, CDR2 YFSETQ, per germline.

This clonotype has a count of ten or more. The DNA for the CDR3 is TGTGCCAGCAGCTTGGAGAGGGAGAGCACCTACAATGAGCAGTTCTTC. It codes for CASSLERESTYNEQFF. The rearrangement joins TRBV5-5 to TRBJ2-1; TRBD2 is a possible D gene (5 bases). Trimming removed 0 bases from V and 2 bases from J, with 12 bases in between. CDR1 and CDR2 from the germline V gene are SGHKS and YYEKEE (reference sequence). There are 16 residues in the CDR3.

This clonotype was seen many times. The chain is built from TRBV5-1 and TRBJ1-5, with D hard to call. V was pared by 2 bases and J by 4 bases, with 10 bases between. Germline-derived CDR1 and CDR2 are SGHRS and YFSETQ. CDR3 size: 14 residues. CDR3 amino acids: CASSFDGPNQPQHF. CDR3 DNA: TGCGCCAGCAGCTTCGACGGGCCGAATCAGCCCCAGCATTTT.